The clone carrying this TCR beta chain was counted only a few times. Both TRBC1 and TRBC2 were covered by a beta constant-region primer of two equimolar oligonucleotides. TCRdb analysed the UMI-ligation and nested PCR reads with MiXCR anew, one entry per CDR3 protein. The sample yields some 85,000 distinct CDR3 sequences, less than 15% seen once. Four subsets defined by CD45RA and CD27 were sorted after CD3, CD4, CD8 and live/dead staining. The data belong to a study of naive and memory T cell subsets. The clonotype was recovered from a human donor in good health. Source material: central memory CD4+ T cells from blood.

CDR3 in DNA: TGTGCCAGCAGCTTATCGGCGGGAGACTCCAAAAACATTCAGTACTTC. Protein: CASSLSAGDSKNIQYF. The rearrangement uses TRBV7-6 and TRBJ2-4; 7 bases are shared with TRBD2. The CDR3 runs 16 residues. Losses at the gene ends were 2 bases for V and 2 bases for J; bases not matched to a gene: 6. Per the germline V gene, CDR1 is SGHVS and CDR2 is FNYEAQ.